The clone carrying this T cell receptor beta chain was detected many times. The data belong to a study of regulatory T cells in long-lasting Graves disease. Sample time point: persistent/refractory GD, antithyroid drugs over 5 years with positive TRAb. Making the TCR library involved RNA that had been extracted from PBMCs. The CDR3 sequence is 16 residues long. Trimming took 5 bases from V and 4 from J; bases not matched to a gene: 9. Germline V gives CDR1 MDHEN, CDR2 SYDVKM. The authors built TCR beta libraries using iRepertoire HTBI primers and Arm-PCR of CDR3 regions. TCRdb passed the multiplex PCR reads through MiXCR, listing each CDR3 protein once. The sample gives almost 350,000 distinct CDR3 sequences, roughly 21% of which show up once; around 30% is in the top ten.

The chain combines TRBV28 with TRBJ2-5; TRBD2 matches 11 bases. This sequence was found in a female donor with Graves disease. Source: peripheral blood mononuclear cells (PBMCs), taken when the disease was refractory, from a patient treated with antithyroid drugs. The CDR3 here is CASSSYTSGSRETQYF. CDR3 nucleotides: TGTGCCAGCAGTAGCTATACTAGCGGGAGTAGAGAGACCCAGTACTTC.